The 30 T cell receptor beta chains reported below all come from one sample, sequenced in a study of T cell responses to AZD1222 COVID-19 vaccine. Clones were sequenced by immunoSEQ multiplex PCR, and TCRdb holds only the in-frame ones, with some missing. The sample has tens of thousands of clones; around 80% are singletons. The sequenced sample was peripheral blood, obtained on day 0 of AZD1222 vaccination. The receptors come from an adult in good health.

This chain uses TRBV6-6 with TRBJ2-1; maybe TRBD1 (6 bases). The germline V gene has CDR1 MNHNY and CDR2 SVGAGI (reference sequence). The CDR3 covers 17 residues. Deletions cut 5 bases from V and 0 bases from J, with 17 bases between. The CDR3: CASSPYRVRDSYNEQFF. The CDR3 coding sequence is TGTGCCAGCAGTCCATACAGGGTTCGGGACTCCTACAATGAGCAGTTCTTC.

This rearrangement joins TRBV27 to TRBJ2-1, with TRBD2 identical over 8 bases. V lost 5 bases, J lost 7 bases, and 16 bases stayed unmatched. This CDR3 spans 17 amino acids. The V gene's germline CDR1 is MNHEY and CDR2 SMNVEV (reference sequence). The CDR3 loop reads CASSPRSGAGVVNEQFF. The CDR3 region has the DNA TGTGCCAGCAGTCCTAGGAGCGGAGCGGGGGTAGTTAATGAGCAGTTCTTC.

The DNA of the CDR3 is TGTGCCAGCAGCCAAGTATGGTCCGCTGAAGCTTTCTTT. This translates into CASSQVWSAEAFF. The rearrangement uses TRBV3-1 (or the pseudogene TRBV3-2) and TRBJ1-1; D ambiguous. In germline, CDR1 is LGHDT, CDR2 YNNKEL (reference sequence). This CDR3 has 13 residues. The V end lost 1 base, the J end lost 6 bases, and 9 bases lay between the germline ends.

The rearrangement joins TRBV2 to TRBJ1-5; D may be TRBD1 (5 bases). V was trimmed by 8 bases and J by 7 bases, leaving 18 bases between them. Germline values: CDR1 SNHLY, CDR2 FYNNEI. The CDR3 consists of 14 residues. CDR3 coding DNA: TGTGCCAGCTTAGAGTCCAGGGAGGGACAGCCCCAGCATTTT. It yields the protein CASLESREGQPQHF.

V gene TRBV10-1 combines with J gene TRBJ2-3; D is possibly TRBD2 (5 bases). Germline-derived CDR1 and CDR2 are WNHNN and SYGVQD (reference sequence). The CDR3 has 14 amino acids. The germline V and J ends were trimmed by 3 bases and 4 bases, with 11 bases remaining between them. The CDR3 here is CASSEEGFADTQYF. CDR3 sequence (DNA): TGCGCCAGCAGTGAAGAGGGATTCGCAGATACGCAGTATTTT.

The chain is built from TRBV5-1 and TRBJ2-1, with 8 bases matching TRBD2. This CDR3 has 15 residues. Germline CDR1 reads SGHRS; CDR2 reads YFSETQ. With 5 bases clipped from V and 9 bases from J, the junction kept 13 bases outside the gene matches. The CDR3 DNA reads TGCGCCAGCAGGGGGGGACTAGACACATGGGGTGAGCAGTTCTTC. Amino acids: CASRGGLDTWGEQFF.

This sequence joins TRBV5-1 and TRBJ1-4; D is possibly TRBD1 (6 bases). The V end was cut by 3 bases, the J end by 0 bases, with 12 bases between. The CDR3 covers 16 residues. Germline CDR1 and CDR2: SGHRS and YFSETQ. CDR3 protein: CASSSGQVATNEKLFF. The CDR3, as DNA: TGCGCCAGCAGCTCGGGACAAGTCGCAACTAATGAAAAACTGTTTTTT.

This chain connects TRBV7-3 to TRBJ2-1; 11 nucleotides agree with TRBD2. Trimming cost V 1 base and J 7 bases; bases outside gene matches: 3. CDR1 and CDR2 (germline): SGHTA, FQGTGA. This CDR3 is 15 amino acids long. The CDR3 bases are TGTGCCAGCAGCTTAAAACTAGCGGGGGTAAATGAGCAGTTCTTC. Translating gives CASSLKLAGVNEQFF.

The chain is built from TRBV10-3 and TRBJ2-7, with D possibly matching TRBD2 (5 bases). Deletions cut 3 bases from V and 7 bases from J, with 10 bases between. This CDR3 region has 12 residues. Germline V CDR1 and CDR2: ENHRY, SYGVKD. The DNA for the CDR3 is TGTGCCATCAGTGACTACGCGGGTGAGCAGTACTTC. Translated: CAISDYAGEQYF.

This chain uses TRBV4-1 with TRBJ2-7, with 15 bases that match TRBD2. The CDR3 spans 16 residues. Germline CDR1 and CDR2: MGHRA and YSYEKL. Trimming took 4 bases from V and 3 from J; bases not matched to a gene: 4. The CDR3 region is CASSPGTSGGIYEQYF. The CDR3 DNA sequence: TGCGCCAGCAGCCCTGGGACTAGCGGGGGGATCTACGAGCAGTACTTC.

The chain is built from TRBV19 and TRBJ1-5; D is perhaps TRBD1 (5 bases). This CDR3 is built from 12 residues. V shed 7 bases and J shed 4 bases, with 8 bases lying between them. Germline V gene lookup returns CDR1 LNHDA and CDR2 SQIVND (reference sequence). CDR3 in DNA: TGTGCCAGTATGGCAGGGAATCAGCCCCAGCATTTT. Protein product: CASMAGNQPQHF.

DNA for the CDR3: TGTGCCAGCAGCTACGCCTCTGGGGCCAACGTCCTGACTTTC. This translates into CASSYASGANVLTF. The V gene is TRBV7-8, the J gene TRBJ2-6; unclear D gene. Trimming cost V 4 bases and J 0 bases, with 4 bases left between them. CDR3 length: 14 residues. The germline V gene encodes CDR1 SGHVS and CDR2 FQNEAQ.

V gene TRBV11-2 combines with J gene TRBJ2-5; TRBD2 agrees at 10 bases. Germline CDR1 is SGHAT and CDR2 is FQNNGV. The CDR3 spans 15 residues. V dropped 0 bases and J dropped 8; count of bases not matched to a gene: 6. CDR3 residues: CASSLDWASGGTQYF. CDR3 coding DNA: TGTGCCAGCAGCTTAGATTGGGCTAGCGGGGGAACCCAGTACTTC.

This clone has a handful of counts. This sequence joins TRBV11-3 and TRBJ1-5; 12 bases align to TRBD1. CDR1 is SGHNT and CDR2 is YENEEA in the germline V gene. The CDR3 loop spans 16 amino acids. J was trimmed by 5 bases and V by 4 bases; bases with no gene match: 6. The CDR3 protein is CASSSRDRGHDQPQHF. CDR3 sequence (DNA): TGTGCCAGCAGCTCACGGGACAGGGGGCACGATCAGCCCCAGCATTTT.

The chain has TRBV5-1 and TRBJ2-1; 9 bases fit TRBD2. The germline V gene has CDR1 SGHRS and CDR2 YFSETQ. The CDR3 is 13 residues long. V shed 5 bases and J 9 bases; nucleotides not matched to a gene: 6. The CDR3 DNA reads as TGCGCCAGCAGGGCGGGGGGGCCTGCTGAGCAGTTCTTC. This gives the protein CASRAGGPAEQFF.

DNA for the CDR3: TGTGCCAGCACCCACTCCGGCACTAGCGGGGGAGACAATGAGCAGTTCTTC. Its protein is CASTHSGTSGGDNEQFF. The rearrangement uses TRBV27 and TRBJ2-1, with 11 nucleotides matching TRBD2. There are 17 residues in the CDR3. Germline V CDR1 and CDR2: MNHEY, SMNVEV (reference sequence). The junction had 13 bases not matched to a gene; V was cut back by 7 bases and J by 5 bases.

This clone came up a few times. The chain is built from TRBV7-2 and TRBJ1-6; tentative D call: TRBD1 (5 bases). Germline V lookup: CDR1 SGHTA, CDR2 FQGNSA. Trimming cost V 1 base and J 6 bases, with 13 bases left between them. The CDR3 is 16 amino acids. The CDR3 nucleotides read TGTGCCAGCAGCTTAGGAGGGGTCCGCGGTAATTCACCCCTCCACTTT. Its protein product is CASSLGGVRGNSPLHF.

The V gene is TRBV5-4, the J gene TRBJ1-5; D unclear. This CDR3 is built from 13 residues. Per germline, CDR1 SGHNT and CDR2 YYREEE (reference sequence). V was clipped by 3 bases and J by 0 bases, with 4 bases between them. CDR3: CASSSDSNQPQHF. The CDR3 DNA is TGTGCCAGCAGCTCGGATAGCAATCAGCCCCAGCATTTT.

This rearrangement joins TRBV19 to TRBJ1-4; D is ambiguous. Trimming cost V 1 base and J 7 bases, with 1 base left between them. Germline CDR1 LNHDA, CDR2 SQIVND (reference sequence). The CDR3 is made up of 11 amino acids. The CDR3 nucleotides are TGTGCCAGTAGTATAGCTGAAAAACTGTTTTTT. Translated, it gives CASSIAEKLFF.

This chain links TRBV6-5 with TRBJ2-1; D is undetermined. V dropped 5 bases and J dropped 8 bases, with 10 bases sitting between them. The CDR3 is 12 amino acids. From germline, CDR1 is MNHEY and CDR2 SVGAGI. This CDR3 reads CASSLVLDEQFF. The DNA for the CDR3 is TGTGCCAGCAGTCTAGTCTTGGATGAGCAGTTCTTC.

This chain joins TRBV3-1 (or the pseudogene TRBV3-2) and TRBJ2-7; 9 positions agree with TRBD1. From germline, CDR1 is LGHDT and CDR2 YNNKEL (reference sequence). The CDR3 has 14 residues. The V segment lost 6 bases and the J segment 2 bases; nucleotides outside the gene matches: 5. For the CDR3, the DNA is TGTGCCAGCAGTGACAGGGGGGACACCTACGAGCAGTACTTC. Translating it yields CASSDRGDTYEQYF.

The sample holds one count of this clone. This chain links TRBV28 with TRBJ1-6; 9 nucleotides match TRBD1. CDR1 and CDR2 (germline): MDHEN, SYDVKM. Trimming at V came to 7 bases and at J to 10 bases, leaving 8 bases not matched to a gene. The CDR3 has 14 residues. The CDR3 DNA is TGTGCCAGCATCGGACAGGGGAACCTATCACCCCTCCACTTT. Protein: CASIGQGNLSPLHF.

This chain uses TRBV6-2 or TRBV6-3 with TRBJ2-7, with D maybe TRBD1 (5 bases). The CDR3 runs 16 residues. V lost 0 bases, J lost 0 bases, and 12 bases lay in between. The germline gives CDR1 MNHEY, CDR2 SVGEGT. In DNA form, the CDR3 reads TGTGCCAGCAGTTACTCGTTTCGGACAAGCTCCTACGAGCAGTACTTC. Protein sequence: CASSYSFRTSSYEQYF.

The CDR3 region has the DNA TGTGCCAGTATCCGGGGTGTCACTGAAGCTTTCTTT. It specifies CASIRGVTEAFF. V gene TRBV19 combines with J gene TRBJ1-1; D remains ambiguous. V was shortened by 7 bases and J by 4 bases, with 10 bases between the two germline ends. CDR1 is LNHDA, CDR2 SQIVND, per germline (reference sequence). The CDR3 is 12 residues long.

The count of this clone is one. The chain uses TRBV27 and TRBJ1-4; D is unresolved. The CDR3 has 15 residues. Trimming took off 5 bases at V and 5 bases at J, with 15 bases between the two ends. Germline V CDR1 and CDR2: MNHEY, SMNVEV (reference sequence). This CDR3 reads CASSTAGRYNEKLFF. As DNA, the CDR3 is TGTGCCAGCAGTACCGCGGGCCGGTACAATGAAAAACTGTTTTTT.

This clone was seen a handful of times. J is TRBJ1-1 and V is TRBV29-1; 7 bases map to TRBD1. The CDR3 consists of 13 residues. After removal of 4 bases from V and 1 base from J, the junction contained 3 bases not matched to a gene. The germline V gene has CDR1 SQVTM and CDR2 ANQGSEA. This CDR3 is CSVGDSRNTEAFF. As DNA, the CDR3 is TGCAGCGTTGGGGACAGTCGGAACACTGAAGCTTTCTTT.

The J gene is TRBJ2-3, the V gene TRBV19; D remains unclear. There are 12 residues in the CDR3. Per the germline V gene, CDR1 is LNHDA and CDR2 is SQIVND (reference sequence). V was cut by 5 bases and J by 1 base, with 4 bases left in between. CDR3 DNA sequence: TGTGCCAGTAGTGAACGCACAGATACGCAGTATTTT. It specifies CASSERTDTQYF.

The CDR3 sequence is CASSLEPSNTGELFF. CDR3 sequence (DNA): TGTGCCAGCAGCTTAGAGCCTAGTAACACCGGGGAGCTGTTTTTT. The chain joins TRBV11-2 to TRBJ2-2; D unresolved. The CDR3 runs 15 residues. Germline V CDR1 and CDR2: SGHAT, FQNNGV. Trimming stripped 0 bases from V and 2 bases from J, with 7 bases between.

The CDR3 spells CAWLKRGHTNTGELFF. The DNA for the CDR3 is TGTGCCTGGTTAAAAAGGGGACATACGAACACCGGGGAGCTGTTTTTT. The rearrangement joins TRBV30 to TRBJ2-2; D perhaps matches TRBD1 (6 bases). This CDR3 spans 16 amino acids. With 5 bases removed from V and 0 bases from J, the gap between germline ends came to 16 bases. Germline V gene sequence: CDR1 GTSNPN, CDR2 SVGIG (reference sequence). Complete variable domain (other parts from reference TRBV30 and TRBJ2-2): SQTIHQWPATLVQPVGSPLSLECTVEGTSNPNLYWYRQAAGRGLQLLFYSVGIGQISSEVPQNLSASRPQDRQFILSSKKLLLSDSGFYLCAWLKRGHTNTGELFFGEGSRLTVL.

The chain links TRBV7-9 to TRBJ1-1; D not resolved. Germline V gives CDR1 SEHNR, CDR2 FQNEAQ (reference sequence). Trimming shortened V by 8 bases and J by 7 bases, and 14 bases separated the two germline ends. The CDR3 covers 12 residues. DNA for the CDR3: TGTGCCAGCGGGAAGCAGATTAATGAAGCTTTCTTT. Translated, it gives CASGKQINEAFF.